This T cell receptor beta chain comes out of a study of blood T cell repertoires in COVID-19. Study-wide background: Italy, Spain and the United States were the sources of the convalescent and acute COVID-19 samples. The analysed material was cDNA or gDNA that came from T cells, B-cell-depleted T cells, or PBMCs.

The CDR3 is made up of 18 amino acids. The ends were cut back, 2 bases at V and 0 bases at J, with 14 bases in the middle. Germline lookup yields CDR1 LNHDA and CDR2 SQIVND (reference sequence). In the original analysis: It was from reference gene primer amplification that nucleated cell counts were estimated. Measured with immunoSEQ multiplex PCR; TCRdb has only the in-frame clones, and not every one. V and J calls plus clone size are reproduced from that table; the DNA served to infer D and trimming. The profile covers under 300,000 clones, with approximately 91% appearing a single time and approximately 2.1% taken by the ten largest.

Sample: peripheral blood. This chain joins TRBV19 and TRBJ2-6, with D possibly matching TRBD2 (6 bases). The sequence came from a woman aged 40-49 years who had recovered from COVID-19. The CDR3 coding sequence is TGTGCCAGTAGTATAACGGGGGTAGGCCTCTCTGGGGCCAACGTCCTGACTTTC. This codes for CASSITGVGLSGANVLTF.